The rows below give T cell receptor beta chains drawn from one sample of a study of cytomegalovirus exposure and HLA in healthy donors. Sequenced by immunoSEQ multiplex PCR; TCRdb stores in-frame clones only, minus some. Among roughly 140,000 clones, 55% to 75% were seen once, and the ten largest hold roughly 6.8%. The sample consisted of PBMCs. The receptor source for this set is a woman aged 60-75 years in good health and CMV-seropositive. CDR3s include the opening cysteine and the closing phenylalanine or tryptophan. Each record gives: J gene, D gene, V gene, clone size, CDR3 protein, CDR3 DNA. A D gene is named only where the DNA matches it firmly. A row's size may be missing; if present it is once, few, many or a size class.

J: TRBJ1-1
D: NA
V: TRBV19
size: NA
CDR3: CASSITGLNTEAFF
DNA: TGTGCCAGTAGTATAACGGGGTTGAACACTGAAGCTTTCTTT

J: TRBJ2-2
D: NA
V: TRBV30
size: few
CDR3: CAWSVLTTNTGELFF
DNA: TGTGCCTGGAGTGTACTTACTACGAACACCGGGGAGCTGTTTTTT

J: TRBJ2-7
D: TRBD2
V: TRBV4-3
size: NA
CDR3: CASSQETSGAYEQYF
DNA: TGCGCCAGCAGCCAAGAGACTAGCGGAGCCTACGAGCAGTACTTC

J: TRBJ2-3
D: NA
V: TRBV11-2
size: NA
CDR3: CASSLSGSTDTQYF
DNA: TGTGCCAGCAGCTTGTCGGGGAGCACAGATACGCAGTATTTT

J: TRBJ2-3
D: NA
V: TRBV10-1
size: NA
CDR3: CASSEGAADTQYF
DNA: TGCGCCAGCAGTGAGGGAGCGGCAGATACGCAGTATTTT

J: TRBJ1-2
D: NA
V: TRBV13
size: NA
CDR3: CASSLGQELYGYTF
DNA: TGTGCCAGCAGCTTAGGACAGGAACTATATGGCTACACCTTC

J: TRBJ2-1
D: TRBD2
V: TRBV9
size: few
CDR3: CASSVSGSPRGEQFF
DNA: TGTGCCAGCAGCGTTAGCGGGAGCCCTCGGGGTGAGCAGTTCTTC

J: TRBJ1-5
D: TRBD1
V: TRBV28
size: NA
CDR3: CASSLTGTGVQPQHF
DNA: TGTGCCAGCAGCTTAACGGGGACAGGGGTCCAGCCCCAGCATTTT

J: TRBJ1-1
D: TRBD1
V: TRBV7-2
size: NA
CDR3: CASRPGGQGNTEAFF
DNA: TGTGCCAGCCGTCCGGGGGGACAGGGGAACACTGAAGCTTTCTTT

J: TRBJ2-1
D: NA
V: TRBV6-6
size: NA
CDR3: CASSYSRGYEQFF
DNA: TGTGCCAGCAGTTACAGTAGGGGGTATGAGCAGTTCTTC

J: TRBJ2-2
D: TRBD2
V: TRBV7-9
size: NA
CDR3: CASSLGRDYQNTGELFF
DNA: TGTGCCAGCAGCTTAGGAAGGGACTACCAGAACACCGGGGAGCTGTTTTTT

J: TRBJ1-2
D: TRBD1
V: TRBV19
size: NA
CDR3: CASIRNGRLPGPIRDRSVDYGYTF
DNA: TGTGCCAGTATCAGGAACGGGCGATTACCCGGTCCAATTCGGGACAGATCAGTGGACTATGGCTACACCTTC

J: TRBJ1-2
D: TRBD1
V: TRBV11-1
size: NA
CDR3: CASSFGTGDYGYTF
DNA: TGTGCCAGCAGCTTTGGGACAGGAGATTATGGCTACACCTTC

J: TRBJ2-2
D: TRBD1
V: TRBV7-3
size: NA
CDR3: CASSSTGVYGELFF
DNA: TGTGCCAGCAGCTCAACAGGGGTCTACGGGGAGCTGTTTTTT

J: TRBJ2-7
D: NA
V: TRBV7-9
size: NA
CDR3: CASSSTAHEQYF
DNA: TGTGCCAGCAGCTCTACCGCACACGAGCAGTACTTC

J: TRBJ2-7
D: NA
V: TRBV5-1
size: NA
CDR3: CASSLGAAMSEQYF
DNA: TGCGCCAGCAGCTTGGGTGCTGCCATGAGTGAGCAGTACTTC

J: TRBJ2-5
D: TRBD1
V: TRBV19
size: NA
CDR3: CASRGTGGQYF
DNA: TGTGCCAGTAGGGGGACAGGAGGGCAGTACTTC

J: TRBJ2-3
D: TRBD2
V: TRBV7-8
size: NA
CDR3: CASTRGVADTQYF
DNA: TGTGCCAGCACCCGGGGGGTCGCAGATACGCAGTATTTT

J: TRBJ2-3
D: NA
V: TRBV7-2
size: NA
CDR3: CASSPRLHGGDTQYF
DNA: TGTGCCAGCAGCCCCCGCCTCCACGGGGGAGATACGCAGTATTTT

J: TRBJ2-5
D: NA
V: TRBV18
size: NA
CDR3: CASSRLGASEETQYF
DNA: TGTGCCAGCTCACGTTTGGGGGCTTCGGAAGAGACCCAGTACTTC

J: TRBJ2-7
D: NA
V: TRBV29-1
size: NA
CDR3: CSVEEQYEQYF
DNA: TGCAGCGTTGAAGAACAATACGAGCAGTACTTC

J: TRBJ1-4
D: TRBD1
V: TRBV7-2
size: NA
CDR3: CASSEDRSEKLFF
DNA: TGTGCCAGCAGCGAGGACAGGAGCGAAAAACTGTTTTTT

J: TRBJ2-7
D: NA
V: TRBV4-1
size: few
CDR3: CASSQDSLGGIAGYEQYF
DNA: TGCGCCAGCAGCCAAGACTCCCTTGGGGGCATAGCGGGCTACGAGCAGTACTTC

J: TRBJ1-1
D: NA
V: TRBV5-1
size: NA
CDR3: CASSLTGLLGIEAFF
DNA: TGCGCCAGCAGCTTGACGGGACTCTTAGGTATCGAAGCTTTCTTT

J: TRBJ1-1
D: NA
V: TRBV28
size: few
CDR3: CASSRQAWGTEAFF
DNA: TGTGCCAGCAGTCGACAGGCCTGGGGGACTGAAGCTTTCTTT

J: TRBJ1-5
D: NA
V: TRBV27
size: once
CDR3: CASSLLGAGQPQHF
DNA: TGTGCCAGCAGTTTGTTGGGGGCAGGTCAGCCCCAGCATTTT

J: TRBJ2-1
D: TRBD2
V: TRBV5-8
size: NA
CDR3: CASSNRRDYKQFF
DNA: TGTGCCAGCAGCAACCGAAGGGACTATAAGCAGTTCTTC

J: TRBJ1-2
D: NA
V: TRBV9
size: NA
CDR3: CASSQAVRGYGYTF
DNA: TGTGCCAGCAGCCAAGCAGTACGGGGCTATGGCTACACCTTC

J: TRBJ2-7
D: TRBD2
V: TRBV5-6
size: NA
CDR3: CASSRAGGRLYEQYF
DNA: TGTGCCAGCAGCCGGGCGGGGGGCAGGCTCTACGAGCAGTACTTC

J: TRBJ1-2
D: NA
V: TRBV7-2
size: NA
CDR3: CASSFSGIYGYTF
DNA: TGTGCCAGCAGCTTCTCAGGGATCTATGGCTACACCTTC

J: TRBJ2-7
D: TRBD1
V: TRBV28
size: few
CDR3: CASSLWTGGITEQYF
DNA: TGTGCCAGCAGTTTATGGACAGGGGGCATTACCGAGCAGTACTTC

J: TRBJ2-2
D: TRBD1
V: TRBV30
size: NA
CDR3: CAWARTGNTGELFF
DNA: TGTGCCTGGGCCCGGACAGGGAACACCGGGGAGCTGTTTTTT

J: TRBJ1-3
D: NA
V: TRBV28
size: NA
CDR3: CASKPPGLGSGNTIYF
DNA: TGTGCCAGCAAACCCCCGGGATTAGGGTCTGGAAACACCATATATTTT

J: TRBJ2-3
D: TRBD1
V: TRBV11-1
size: NA
CDR3: CASRGSRGLSSTDTQYF
DNA: TGTGCCAGCAGAGGAAGCAGGGGGTTGTCTAGCACAGATACGCAGTATTTT

J: TRBJ1-1
D: NA
V: TRBV19
size: NA
CDR3: CASRPGQGKAFF
DNA: TGTGCCAGTAGACCCGGCCAGGGGAAGGCTTTCTTT

J: TRBJ2-1
D: NA
V: TRBV5-4
size: NA
CDR3: CASSTDSNEQFF
DNA: TGTGCCAGCAGCACCGACTCTAATGAGCAGTTCTTC

J: TRBJ2-1
D: TRBD2
V: TRBV5-8
size: NA
CDR3: CASSLDLSGSIHNEQFF
DNA: TGTGCCAGCAGCTTAGACCTTAGCGGGAGTATCCACAATGAGCAGTTCTTC

J: TRBJ2-5
D: TRBD1
V: TRBV12-5
size: NA
CDR3: CASGNGDRDSQETQYF
DNA: TGTGCTAGTGGTAACGGAGACCGGGACAGCCAAGAGACCCAGTACTTC